The rows below give T cell receptor beta chains drawn from one sample of a study of identical twins. TCRdb re-called the 5' RACE reads with MiXCR, one entry per CDR3 protein. The sample consists of 250,000 or so distinct CDR3 sequences, about 7.5% of them appearing once. These data were likewise used in another study, on yellow fever vaccine responses in identical twins.

The sequenced sample was CD8+ T cells sorted from blood. The receptors were gathered from a woman younger than 35 in good health. The CDR3 runs from the conserved cysteine through the conserved F or W. D genes are given only for firm matches. Not every row has a clone size; where given, it reads once, few, many or a size class.

V,length,size,J,D,DNA,CDR3
TRBV28,17,many,TRBJ1-5,NA,TGTGCCAGCAGGACACGCGGAGGGCGCCTGTCCGACCAGCCCCAGCATTTT,CASRTRGGRLSDQPQHF
TRBV20-1,15,many,TRBJ1-6,NA,TGCAGTGCTAGAGTCCCCGGGGAGGATAATTCACCCCTCCACTTT,CSARVPGEDNSPLHF
TRBV9,15,few,TRBJ2-3,NA,TGTGCCAGCAGCGTAGGGGGGGAGCTCACAGATACGCAGTATTTT,CASSVGGELTDTQYF
TRBV27,14,few,TRBJ2-3,NA,TGTGCCAGCAGTCAAGGGTTCACGGGGGATACGCAGTATTTT,CASSQGFTGDTQYF
TRBV7-2,18,NA,TRBJ2-1,TRBD2,TGTGCCAGCAGCTTAGCGGGGGCCCTAGCGGGGGGTTTCAATGAGCAGTTCTTC,CASSLAGALAGGFNEQFF
TRBV20-1,16,NA,TRBJ2-3,TRBD2,TGCAGTGCTAGGAACCCTAGCGGGAGAGGATCAGATACGCAGTATTTT,CSARNPSGRGSDTQYF
TRBV5-1,15,many,TRBJ1-2,NA,TGCGCCAGCAGCTTGGTCGGTCGGGGCTACTATGGCTACACCTTC,CASSLVGRGYYGYTF
TRBV19,14,NA,TRBJ1-1,TRBD1,TGTGCCAGTAGACTTGACAGGGCAAACACTGAAGCTTTCTTT,CASRLDRANTEAFF
TRBV27,20,many,TRBJ2-1,TRBD2,TGTGCCAGCAGTTTATATCAGGGAGCGGGGGCCCTATTTACCTACAATGAGCAGTTCTTC,CASSLYQGAGALFTYNEQFF
TRBV12-3/TRBV12-4,14,many,TRBJ2-1,NA,TGTGCCAGCAGTTCTGGACCAACCTACAATGAGCAGTTCTTC,CASSSGPTYNEQFF
TRBV20-1,13,NA,TRBJ1-6,NA,TGCAGTGCTAGGGGGCCGACGGGTTCACCCCTCCACTTT,CSARGPTGSPLHF
TRBV5-1,17,few,TRBJ1-1,NA,TGCGCCAGCAGCTTGGAGGGACAAGAAAGGTATGGCACTGAAGCTTTCTTT,CASSLEGQERYGTEAFF
TRBV7-3,14,once,TRBJ2-3,NA,TGTGCCAGCAGCTTAATAGGCGGAACAGATACGCAGTATTTT,CASSLIGGTDTQYF
TRBV2,15,NA,TRBJ2-1,TRBD2,TGTGCCAGCAGACCGTCTAGCGGGAGTTTGAATGAGCAGTTCTTC,CASRPSSGSLNEQFF
TRBV27,15,few,TRBJ2-1,NA,TGTGCCAGCAGTTCACGGGGGGCTCCATCCCATGAGCAGTTCTTC,CASSSRGAPSHEQFF
TRBV12-3/TRBV12-4,14,NA,TRBJ2-5,NA,TGTGCCAGCAGTTTAGTGACAAACCAAGAGACCCAGTACTTC,CASSLVTNQETQYF
TRBV3-1,15,NA,TRBJ2-1,NA,TGTGCCAGCAGCCCATCCGGGGAGGCCTACAATGAGCAGTTCTTC,CASSPSGEAYNEQFF
TRBV7-8,15,NA,TRBJ2-7,TRBD2,TGTGCCAGCAGCCCGACTAGCGGAGACTCCTACGAGCAGTACTTC,CASSPTSGDSYEQYF
TRBV20-1,13,few,TRBJ2-7,NA,TGCAGTGCTAGGGGGGACACTTCCTACGAGCAGTACTTC,CSARGDTSYEQYF
TRBV4-1,17,many,TRBJ2-1,TRBD2,TGCGCCAGCAGCCAACTTAGCGGGAACCGCGTGTACAATGAGCAGTTCTTC,CASSQLSGNRVYNEQFF
TRBV18,19,few,TRBJ1-1,TRBD1,TGTGCCAGCTCACCACTCCGCGGGACAGGGGGTGACATGAACACTGAAGCTTTCTTT,CASSPLRGTGGDMNTEAFF
TRBV6-5,17,many,TRBJ2-1,NA,TGTGCCAGCAGTTACTCCCCTGCGGGTTACTCCTACAATGAGCAGTTCTTC,CASSYSPAGYSYNEQFF
TRBV13,12,few,TRBJ2-3,NA,TGTGCCAGCAGCGAAGTGGCAGATACGCAGTATTTT,CASSEVADTQYF
TRBV5-1,17,few,TRBJ2-3,NA,TGCGCCAGCAGCGGGGGACTGACAGGGTATCGCACAGATACGCAGTATTTT,CASSGGLTGYRTDTQYF
TRBV7-8,17,many,TRBJ2-1,NA,TGTGCCAGCAGCTTAGGTCTTCGTGGAGGCGTTTACAATGAGCAGTTCTTC,CASSLGLRGGVYNEQFF
TRBV5-1,15,NA,TRBJ1-2,NA,TGCGCCAGCAGCCCAGGGGCAGGGGCTAACTATGGCTACACCTTC,CASSPGAGANYGYTF
TRBV12-3/TRBV12-4,20,many,TRBJ2-5,TRBD2,TGTGCCAGCAGTCCAGCCGAACCGGGACTAGCGGGGGTTGGGCCAGAGACCCAGTACTTC,CASSPAEPGLAGVGPETQYF
TRBV7-9,16,few,TRBJ1-2,NA,TGTGCCAGCAGCTCGTCCCTGGACCGAAGCAACTATGGCTACACCTTC,CASSSSLDRSNYGYTF
TRBV27,13,many,TRBJ1-6,NA,TGTGCCAGCAGTCCCGGGGCCTGGTCACCCCTCCACTTT,CASSPGAWSPLHF
TRBV3-1,12,NA,TRBJ2-1,NA,TGTGCCAGCAGCCAAGATTGGGATGAGCAGTTCTTC,CASSQDWDEQFF
TRBV28,17,few,TRBJ2-1,TRBD2,TGTGCCAGCAGTCAAGAGCTAGCGGGAGGGCCCCTGGGTGAGCAGTTCTTC,CASSQELAGGPLGEQFF
TRBV5-6,16,NA,TRBJ2-7,NA,TGTGCCAGCCAAGCATTACCTCAGGGGCTGAATGACGAGCAGTACTTC,CASQALPQGLNDEQYF
TRBV28,14,few,TRBJ2-7,TRBD2,TGTGCCAGCAGTCATAGCGGGAGGGCCTACGAGCAGTACTTC,CASSHSGRAYEQYF
TRBV21-1,20,few,TRBJ2-3,NA,TGTGCCAGCAGCAAAGCCCCAACCTCGCGAAGGGACAGGGGCACAGATACGCAGTATTTT,CASSKAPTSRRDRGTDTQYF
TRBV20-1,14,NA,TRBJ2-7,NA,TGCAGTGTTCAGGCGTCCCCGCCCCCCTACGAGCAGTACTTC,CSVQASPPPYEQYF
TRBV12-3/TRBV12-4,14,NA,TRBJ2-5,NA,TGTGCCAGCAGTCCTTCAGGCAGGGGAGAGACCCAGTACTTC,CASSPSGRGETQYF
TRBV28,12,NA,TRBJ2-7,NA,TGTGCCAGCAGTTTAATGTCCAGGGCGCGGTACTTC,CASSLMSRARYF
TRBV9,13,many,TRBJ2-7,NA,TGTGCCAGCAGCGCCCAAGGGCTTCCGGGTTTGTACTTC,CASSAQGLPGLYF
TRBV5-1,10,few,TRBJ1-2,NA,TGCGCCAGCAGCGGGGACCGCATTGCCTTC,CASSGDRIAF
TRBV5-1,15,many,TRBJ2-1,NA,TGCGCCAGCAGACCCGCGGCAGGCATCTACAATGAGCAGTTCTTC,CASRPAAGIYNEQFF
TRBV20-1,15,few,TRBJ2-5,NA,TGCAGTGCCCCACCTGAACGGGGGGCACAAGAGACCCAGTACTTC,CSAPPERGAQETQYF
TRBV12-3/TRBV12-4,14,few,TRBJ2-3,NA,TGTGCCAGCAGTTTTGAGGGCCTCACAGATACGCAGTATTTT,CASSFEGLTDTQYF
TRBV12-5,14,NA,TRBJ2-1,TRBD2,TGTGCTAGCTCACTAGCGGGAGCAACCAATGAGCAGTTCTTC,CASSLAGATNEQFF
TRBV6-1,16,many,TRBJ2-1,TRBD2,TGTGCCAGCAGTCTAGCGGGAGGGCCCTGGTGGAATGAGCAGTTCTTC,CASSLAGGPWWNEQFF
TRBV20-1,14,many,TRBJ2-1,TRBD1,TGCAGTGCTAAAACCGGGACAGGGGACAATGAGCAGTTCTTC,CSAKTGTGDNEQFF
TRBV3-1,9,NA,TRBJ2-1,NA,TGTGCCAGCAGCCCGCAGCAGTTCTTC,CASSPQQFF
TRBV28,14,few,TRBJ1-2,NA,TGTGCCAGCAATGACGGCGGCGACTACTATGGCTACACCTTC,CASNDGGDYYGYTF
TRBV6-1,14,many,TRBJ1-5,NA,TGTGCCAGCAGACGACAGTCTAGCAATCAGCCCCAGCATTTT,CASRRQSSNQPQHF
TRBV11-2,21,few,TRBJ2-1,TRBD2,TGTGCCAGCAGCTTAGGTCCACCGGGACTAGCGGAAAAGAGCTCCTACAATGAGCAGTTCTTC,CASSLGPPGLAEKSSYNEQFF
TRBV28,20,many,TRBJ1-6,NA,NA,CASSSSNRQGRVSYNSPLHF
TRBV5-1,15,many,TRBJ1-2,NA,TGCGCCAGCTCATTTACTCCGGGGCTGGAATATGGCTACACCTTC,CASSFTPGLEYGYTF
TRBV6-1,15,many,TRBJ1-6,TRBD1,TGTGCCAGCAGTGCCATACAGGGGTCTAGTTCACCCCTCCACTTT,CASSAIQGSSSPLHF
TRBV10-3,17,NA,TRBJ2-2,NA,TGTGCCATCAGTGAGTCTGTAGAGCAAGCGAACACCGGGGAGCTGTTTTTT,CAISESVEQANTGELFF
TRBV7-8,16,few,TRBJ1-1,NA,TGTGCCAGCAGCTCGGGGGTTCTGACCCTGAACACTGAAGCTTTCTTT,CASSSGVLTLNTEAFF
TRBV27,17,few,TRBJ2-3,TRBD1,TGTGCCAGCAGTAAAAAACTCGGGACAGCCATCACAGATACGCAGTATTTT,CASSKKLGTAITDTQYF
TRBV4-1,15,NA,TRBJ1-1,NA,TGCGCCAGCAGCCAAGTTGAAACAGGGAGGACTGAAGCTTTCTTT,CASSQVETGRTEAFF
TRBV28,16,many,TRBJ2-3,NA,TGTGCCAGCAGTTTATTAATAGGTCCAAGCACAGATACGCAGTATTTT,CASSLLIGPSTDTQYF
TRBV4-1,12,many,TRBJ1-1,NA,TGCGCCAGCAGCCGGGCAGGGAGGGAAGCTTTCTTT,CASSRAGREAFF
TRBV4-1,15,many,TRBJ2-5,NA,TGCGCCAGCAGCCAAGGCGTCGAGACGCCAGAGCGCCAGTACTTC,CASSQGVETPERQYF
TRBV12-3/TRBV12-4,14,many,TRBJ1-2,NA,TGTGCCAGCAGAGTTCCGGGGGGCATCAATGGCTACACCTTC,CASRVPGGINGYTF